These 26 T cell receptor beta chains came from one sample sequenced in a study of technical replicates of blood from a few donors. Clones were sequenced by immunoSEQ multiplex PCR, and TCRdb holds only the in-frame ones, with some missing. Here the sample spans tens of thousands of clones, 91% being singletons. Sequencing was performed on T cells isolated from PBMCs. Source of these receptors: a human donor in good health. Some clones in this sample may be carry-over from other donors' samples.

The V gene is TRBV11-3, the J gene TRBJ2-3, with a possible D match to TRBD2 (5 bases). V dropped 7 bases and J dropped 2 bases, with 10 bases sitting between them. From germline, CDR1 is SGHNT and CDR2 YENEEA. This CDR3 has 13 amino acids. This CDR3 is CASKRGPTDTQYF. CDR3 nucleotide sequence: TGTGCCAGCAAGAGAGGGCCCACAGATACGCAGTATTTT. Based on the CDR3 plus reference TRBV11-3 and TRBJ2-3, the full variable domain is EAGVVQSPRYKIIEKKQPVAFWCNPISGHNTLYWYLQNLGQGPELLIRYENEEAVDDSQLPKDRFSAERLKGVDSTLKIQPAELGDSAVYLCASKRGPTDTQYFGPGTRLTVL.

This chain joins TRBV30 and TRBJ2-7; perhaps TRBD2 as D (5 bases). The germline V and J ends were trimmed by 5 bases and 2 bases, with 16 bases remaining between them. CDR3 size: 14 residues. Looked up from germline, CDR1 is GTSNPN and CDR2 is SVGIG (reference sequence). As DNA, the CDR3 is TGTGCCTGGGAGCGGAGGAGGCTGACCTACGAGCAGTACTTC. This translates into CAWERRRLTYEQYF.

This clone was detected only once. The chain recombines TRBV2 with TRBJ2-2, with D tentatively TRBD2 (5 bases). Trimming stripped 2 bases from V and 1 base from J, with 11 bases between. Per germline, CDR1 SNHLY and CDR2 FYNNEI. The CDR3 runs to 16 residues. The CDR3, as DNA: TGTGCCAGCAGTGAACTCGGGGTAGTGAACACCGGGGAGCTGTTTTTT. This codes for CASSELGVVNTGELFF.

The rearrangement uses TRBV6-5 and TRBJ1-1, with D unresolved. Germline values: CDR1 MNHEY, CDR2 SVGAGI. The CDR3 consists of 14 residues. V lost 3 bases and J lost 4, with 12 bases in between. The CDR3 sequence: CASSYLSRGTEAFF. The CDR3 DNA reads as TGTGCCAGCAGTTATCTCTCCCGAGGCACTGAAGCTTTCTTT.

This chain uses TRBV7-7 with TRBJ2-1, with D tentatively TRBD1 (6 bases). CDR3 length: 14 amino acids. Per germline, CDR1 SSHAT and CDR2 FNYEAQ (reference sequence). The CDR3 nucleotides read TGTGCAGCCCCAACTGCGGACAGATCCAATGAGCAGTTCTTC. It yields the protein CAAPTADRSNEQFF.

The CDR3, as DNA: TGCGCCAGCAGCTTGGTGGACAGCCCTGAAGCTTTCTTT. Its protein is CASSLVDSPEAFF. The chain is built from TRBV5-1 and TRBJ1-1; D is possibly TRBD1 (6 bases). Germline V gene sequence: CDR1 SGHRS, CDR2 YFSETQ. V was clipped by 0 bases and J by 6 bases, with 9 bases between them. This CDR3 is 13 amino acids long.

This chain links TRBV27 with TRBJ1-3; no firm D call. CDR3 length: 14 amino acids. The V end was cut by 3 bases, the J end by 1 base, with 7 bases between. From germline, CDR1 is MNHEY and CDR2 SMNVEV (reference sequence). The CDR3 DNA sequence: TGTGCCAGCAGTTTGCTAGGTTCTGGAAACACCATATATTTT. Translated, it gives CASSLLGSGNTIYF.

The chain has TRBV28 and TRBJ2-2; tentative D call: TRBD1 (6 bases). CDR3 length equals 17 residues. Trimming stripped 4 bases from V and 3 bases from J, with 18 bases between. Germline V gene sequence: CDR1 MDHEN, CDR2 SYDVKM. Here the CDR3 reads CASSSILRTEDTGELFF. The CDR3 DNA reads as TGTGCCAGCAGTTCTATTCTTAGGACAGAGGACACCGGGGAGCTGTTTTTT.

The chain is built from TRBV7-9 and TRBJ2-5; no firm D call. CDR1 SEHNR and CDR2 FQNEAQ come from the germline V gene (reference sequence). V lost 5 bases, J lost 5 bases, and 9 bases lay in between. The CDR3 totals 12 residues. The CDR3 spells CASSLSTETQYF. As DNA, the CDR3 is TGTGCCAGCAGCCTTAGTACGGAGACCCAGTACTTC.

The chain recombines TRBV10-3 with TRBJ2-5, with TRBD2 matching 13 bases. The junction had 3 bases not matched to a gene; V was cut back by 6 bases and J by 2 bases. Per the germline V gene, CDR1 is ENHRY and CDR2 is SYGVKD. CDR3 size: 15 residues. As DNA, the CDR3 is TGTGCCATCAGCCTACTAGCGGGAGGGCAAGAGACCCAGTACTTC. Translated: CAISLLAGGQETQYF.

V is TRBV30 and J is TRBJ1-1; 9 bases are shared with TRBD1. The V segment lost 3 bases and the J segment 4 bases; nucleotides outside the gene matches: 0. Germline lookup yields CDR1 GTSNPN and CDR2 SVGIG (reference sequence). This CDR3 region has 12 residues. The CDR3 reads CAWRTGGTEAFF. The CDR3 DNA reads TGTGCCTGGAGGACAGGGGGCACTGAAGCTTTCTTT.

The gene calls are TRBV5-1 and TRBJ2-5, with 10 bases aligning to TRBD2. Germline trimming cut 3 bases from V and 3 bases from J; bases unmatched to any gene: 14. The CDR3 consists of 18 residues. Per germline, CDR1 SGHRS and CDR2 YFSETQ. CDR3 sequence reads: CASSSSSSGGTPKETQYF. CDR3 bases: TGCGCCAGCAGCTCGTCGTCTAGCGGGGGTACCCCTAAAGAGACCCAGTACTTC.

The chain's CDR3 is CSVRDSNSPLHF. The CDR3 DNA reads as TGCAGCGTACGGGACAGCAATTCACCCCTCCACTTT. The chain uses TRBV29-1 and TRBJ1-6; the match to TRBD1 covers 7 bases. Trimming took 6 bases from V and 7 from J; bases not matched to a gene: 3. The CDR3 runs to 12 residues. Germline V gene sequence: CDR1 SQVTM, CDR2 ANQGSEA.

This sequence joins TRBV19 and TRBJ2-7, with 9 bases identical to TRBD1. Germline loops: CDR1 LNHDA, CDR2 SQIVND (reference sequence). CDR3 length equals 14 residues. The ends lost 9 bases at V and 2 bases at J; junction bases unmatched: 8. In nucleotides, the CDR3 is TGTGCCAGCCCTCTGGGACAGGGCGCCTACGAGCAGTACTTC. It encodes CASPLGQGAYEQYF. The complete variable domain, with remaining parts taken from reference TRBV19 and TRBJ2-7, reads DGGITQSPKYLFRKEGQNVTLSCEQNLNHDAMYWYRQDPGQGLRLIYYSQIVNDFQKGDIAEGYSVSREKKESFPLTVTSAQKNPTAFYLCASPLGQGAYEQYFGPGTRLTVT.

The chain uses TRBV30 and TRBJ1-2; TRBD1 matches at 9 bases. Unmatched junction bases numbered 16, after V lost 4 bases and J lost 7 bases. Germline CDR1 GTSNPN, CDR2 SVGIG (reference sequence). The CDR3 has 16 amino acids. DNA of the CDR3: TGTGCCTGGATGAGGGGAAAGACAGGGGGTTTCCGTGGCTACACCTTC. This encodes CAWMRGKTGGFRGYTF. The entire variable domain, with the rest obtained from reference TRBV30 and TRBJ1-2, is as follows: SQTIHQWPATLVQPVGSPLSLECTVEGTSNPNLYWYRQAAGRGLQLLFYSVGIGQISSEVPQNLSASRPQDRQFILSSKKLLLSDSGFYLCAWMRGKTGGFRGYTFGSGTRLTVV.

The rearrangement links TRBV5-1 to TRBJ2-6; 8 bases are a match to TRBD1. Trimming took 3 bases from V and 9 from J; bases not matched to a gene: 8. The germline gives CDR1 SGHRS, CDR2 YFSETQ. The length of the CDR3 is 15 residues. This CDR3 is CASSWMDRDDNVLTF. The CDR3 DNA is TGCGCCAGCAGCTGGATGGACAGGGACGACAACGTCCTGACTTTC.

This clone was seen only a few times. The V call is TRBV30, the J call TRBJ1-1, with 9 positions matching TRBD1. With 5 bases clipped from V and 5 bases from J, the junction kept 3 bases outside the gene matches. Germline-derived CDR1 and CDR2 are GTSNPN and SVGIG (reference sequence). This CDR3 has 12 residues. In DNA, the CDR3 is TGTGCCTGGCGGACAGGGGTTACTGAAGCTTTCTTT. Encoded protein: CAWRTGVTEAFF. The entire variable domain, with the rest obtained from reference TRBV30 and TRBJ1-1, is as follows: SQTIHQWPATLVQPVGSPLSLECTVEGTSNPNLYWYRQAAGRGLQLLFYSVGIGQISSEVPQNLSASRPQDRQFILSSKKLLLSDSGFYLCAWRTGVTEAFFGQGTRLTVV.

CDR3: CASGQGESYNSPLHF. For the CDR3, the DNA is TGTGCCAGCGGACAGGGGGAATCCTATAATTCACCCCTCCACTTT. V is TRBV7-9 and J is TRBJ1-6; 10 bases fit TRBD1. Germline lookup yields CDR1 SEHNR and CDR2 FQNEAQ (reference sequence). The CDR3 extends over 15 amino acids. The J segment lost 1 base and the V segment lost 8 bases, leaving 2 bases of the junction unmatched.

The chain recombines TRBV7-3 with TRBJ2-3; no clear D. Germline V gene data show CDR1 as SGHTA and CDR2 as FQGTGA. The CDR3 is 14 amino acids. With 5 bases removed from V and 5 bases from J, the gap between germline ends came to 14 bases. The DNA of the CDR3 is TGTGCCAGCAGCGCTTCTCCCCGGGTAGATACGCAGTATTTT. Encoded protein: CASSASPRVDTQYF.

The chain carries TRBV28 and TRBJ2-3; D not certain. V lost 7 bases and J lost 5, with 10 bases in between. There are 12 residues in the CDR3. Germline assignment: CDR1 MDHEN and CDR2 SYDVKM. CDR3 in DNA: TGTGCCAGCATTGGTCTGCGAGATACGCAGTATTTT. Encoded protein: CASIGLRDTQYF.

The CDR3 region has the DNA TGTGCCAGCAGCCAAGACTCCGGGACAGGGCGCGAGCAGTACTTC. Protein: CASSQDSGTGREQYF. The V call is TRBV27, the J call TRBJ2-7; TRBD1 agrees at 9 bases. V shed 6 bases and J 6 bases; nucleotides not matched to a gene: 12. Germline CDR1 and CDR2: MNHEY and SMNVEV (reference sequence). This CDR3 region has 15 residues.

J is TRBJ1-1 and V is TRBV4-1; a weak D match, TRBD1 (6 bases). This CDR3 has 18 residues. Trimming cost V 1 base and J 6 bases, with 24 bases left between them. Per the germline V gene, CDR1 is MGHRA and CDR2 is YSYEKL. The DNA for the CDR3 is TGCGCCAGCAGCCAAGCTATGGTCTCGGCAGGGGCCATACCTGAAGCTTTCTTT. Protein: CASSQAMVSAGAIPEAFF.

The V gene is TRBV6-5, the J gene TRBJ2-3; TRBD2 matches at 9 bases. Germline assignment: CDR1 MNHEY and CDR2 SVGAGI. The V gene end was trimmed by 2 bases and the J gene end by 5 bases; junction bases not matched to a gene: 8. The CDR3 length is 16 residues. In nucleotides, the CDR3 is TGTGCCAGCAGTTACGCGAGCGGGGGGCTGGGAGATACGCAGTATTTT. Protein product: CASSYASGGLGDTQYF.

As to this clone: Other nucleotide sequences from this sample produce the same CDR3. This chain connects TRBV5-1 to TRBJ2-7; 7 nucleotides match TRBD2. Losses at the gene ends were 0 bases for V and 0 bases for J; bases not matched to a gene: 3. The CDR3 sequence is 15 residues long. The germline CDR1 and CDR2 sequences are SGHRS and YFSETQ. CDR3 DNA sequence: TGCGCCAGCAGCTTGGTGGGGGGGGGCTCCTACGAGCAGTACTTC. This codes for CASSLVGGGSYEQYF.

The chain uses TRBV6-5 and TRBJ1-2; a weak D match, TRBD1 (5 bases). Trimming cost V 7 bases and J 6 bases, with 15 bases left between them. In germline, CDR1 is MNHEY, CDR2 SVGAGI. The CDR3 totals 13 residues. The CDR3 nucleotides are TGTGCCAGCAATTCAGGGAGGTGGAATGGCTACACCTTC. Protein sequence: CASNSGRWNGYTF.

The chain uses TRBV6-4 and TRBJ2-2; D gene uncertain. V was clipped by 2 bases and J by 3 bases, with 4 bases between them. CDR3 size: 13 residues. Germline lookup yields CDR1 MRHNA and CDR2 SNTAGT. CDR3 DNA sequence: TGTGCCAGCAGTGACAGAGACACCGGGGAGCTGTTTTTT. It specifies CASSDRDTGELFF.